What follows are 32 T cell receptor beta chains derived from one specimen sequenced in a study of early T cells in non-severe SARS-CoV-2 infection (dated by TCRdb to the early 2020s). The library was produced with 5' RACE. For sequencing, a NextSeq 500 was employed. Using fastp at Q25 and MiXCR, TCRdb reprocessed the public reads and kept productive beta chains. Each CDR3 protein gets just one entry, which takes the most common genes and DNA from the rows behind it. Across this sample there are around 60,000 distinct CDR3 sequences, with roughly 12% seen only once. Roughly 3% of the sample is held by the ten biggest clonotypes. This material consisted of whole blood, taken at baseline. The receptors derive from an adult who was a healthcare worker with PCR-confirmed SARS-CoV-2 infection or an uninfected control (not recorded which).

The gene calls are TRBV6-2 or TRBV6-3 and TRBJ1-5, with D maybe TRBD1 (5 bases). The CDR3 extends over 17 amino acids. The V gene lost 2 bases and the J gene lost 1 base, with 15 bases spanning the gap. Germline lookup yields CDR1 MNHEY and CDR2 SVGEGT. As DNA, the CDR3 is TGTGCCAGCAGTTACGAGCAGGGAGGGGTAAGCAATCAGCCCCAGCATTTT. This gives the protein CASSYEQGGVSNQPQHF.

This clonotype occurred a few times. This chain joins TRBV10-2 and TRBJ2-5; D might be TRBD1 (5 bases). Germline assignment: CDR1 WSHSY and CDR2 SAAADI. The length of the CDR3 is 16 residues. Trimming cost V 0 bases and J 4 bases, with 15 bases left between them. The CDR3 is CASSESKGLRGETQYF. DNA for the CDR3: TGCGCCAGCAGTGAGTCGAAAGGGTTAAGGGGAGAGACCCAGTACTTC.

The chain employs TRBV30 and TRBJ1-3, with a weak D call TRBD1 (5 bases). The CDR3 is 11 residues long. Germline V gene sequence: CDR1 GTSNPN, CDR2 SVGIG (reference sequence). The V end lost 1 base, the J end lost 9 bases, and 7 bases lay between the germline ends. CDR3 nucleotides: TGTGCCTGGAGTGGTGGGGGCACCATATATTTT. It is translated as CAWSGGGTIYF.

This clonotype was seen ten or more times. The CDR3 DNA is TGTGCCAGCAGCTTAGACGGCGGGAACACTGAAGCTTTCTTT. It yields the protein CASSLDGGNTEAFF. The V call is TRBV7-9, the J call TRBJ1-1; D not certain. The CDR3 totals 14 residues. V was trimmed by 1 base and J by 1 base, leaving 7 bases between them. The germline CDR1 and CDR2 sequences are SEHNR and FQNEAQ (reference sequence).

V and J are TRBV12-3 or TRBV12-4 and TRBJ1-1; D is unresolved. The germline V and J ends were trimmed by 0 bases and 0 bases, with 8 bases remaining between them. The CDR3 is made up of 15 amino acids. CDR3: CASSLAGGMNTEAFF. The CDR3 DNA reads TGTGCCAGCAGTTTAGCAGGAGGGATGAACACTGAAGCTTTCTTT.

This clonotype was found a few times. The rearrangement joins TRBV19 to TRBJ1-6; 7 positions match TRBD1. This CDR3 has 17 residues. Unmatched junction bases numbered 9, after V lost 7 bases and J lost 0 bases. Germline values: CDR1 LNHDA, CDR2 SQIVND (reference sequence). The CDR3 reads CASTPSTGSSYNSPLHF. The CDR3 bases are TGTGCCAGTACCCCTTCGACAGGGAGCTCCTATAATTCACCCCTCCACTTT.

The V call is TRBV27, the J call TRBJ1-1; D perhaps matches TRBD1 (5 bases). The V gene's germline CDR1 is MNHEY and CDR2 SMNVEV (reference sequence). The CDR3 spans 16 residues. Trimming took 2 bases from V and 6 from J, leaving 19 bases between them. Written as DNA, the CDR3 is TGTGCCAGCAGTTTAATTTTCCAGGCGCCGGGGGCTGAAGCTTTCTTT. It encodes CASSLIFQAPGAEAFF.

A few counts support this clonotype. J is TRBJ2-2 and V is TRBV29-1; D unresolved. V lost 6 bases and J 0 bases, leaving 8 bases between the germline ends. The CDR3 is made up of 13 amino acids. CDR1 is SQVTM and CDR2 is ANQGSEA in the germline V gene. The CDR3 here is CSVRRANTGELFF. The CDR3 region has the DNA TGCAGCGTGAGGCGTGCGAACACCGGGGAGCTGTTTTTT.

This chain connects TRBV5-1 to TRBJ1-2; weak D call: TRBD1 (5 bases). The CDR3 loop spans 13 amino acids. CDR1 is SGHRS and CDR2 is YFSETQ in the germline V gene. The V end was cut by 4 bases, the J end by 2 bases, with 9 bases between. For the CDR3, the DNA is TGCGCCAGCAGCCGGGGCGGGAACTATGGCTACACCTTC. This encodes CASSRGGNYGYTF.

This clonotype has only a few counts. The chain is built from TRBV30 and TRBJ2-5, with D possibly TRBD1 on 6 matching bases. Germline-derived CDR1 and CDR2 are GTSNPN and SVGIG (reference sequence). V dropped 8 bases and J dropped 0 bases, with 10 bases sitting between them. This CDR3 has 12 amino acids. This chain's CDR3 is CARTGNQETQYF. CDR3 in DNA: TGTGCCCGTACAGGGAACCAAGAGACCCAGTACTTC.

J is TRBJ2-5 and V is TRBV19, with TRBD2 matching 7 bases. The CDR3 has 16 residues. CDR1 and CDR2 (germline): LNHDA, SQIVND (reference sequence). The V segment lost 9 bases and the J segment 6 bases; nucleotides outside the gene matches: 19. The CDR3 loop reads CASSVSAGSLGQTQYF. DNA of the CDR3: TGTGCCAGCTCCGTTTCAGCGGGATCCTTAGGACAGACCCAGTACTTC.

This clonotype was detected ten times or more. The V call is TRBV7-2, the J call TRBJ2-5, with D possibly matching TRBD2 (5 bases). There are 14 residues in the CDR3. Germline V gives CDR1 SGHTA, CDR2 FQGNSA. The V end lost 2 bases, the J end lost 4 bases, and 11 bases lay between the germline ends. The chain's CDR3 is CASSLNRAGETQYF. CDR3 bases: TGTGCCAGCAGCTTAAATAGGGCGGGAGAGACCCAGTACTTC.

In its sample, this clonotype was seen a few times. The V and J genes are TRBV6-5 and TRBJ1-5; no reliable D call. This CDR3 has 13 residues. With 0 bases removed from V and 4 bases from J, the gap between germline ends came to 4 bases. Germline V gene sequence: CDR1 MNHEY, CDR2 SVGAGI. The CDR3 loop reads CASSYSQNQPQHF. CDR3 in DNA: TGTGCCAGCAGTTACTCCCAGAATCAGCCCCAGCATTTT.

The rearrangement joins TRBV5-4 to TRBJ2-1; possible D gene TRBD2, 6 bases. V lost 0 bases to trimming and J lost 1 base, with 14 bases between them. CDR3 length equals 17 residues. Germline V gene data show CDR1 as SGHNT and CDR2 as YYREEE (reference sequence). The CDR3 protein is CASSLVGRGMSYNEQFF. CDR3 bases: TGTGCCAGCAGCTTGGTGGGCCGGGGGATGTCCTACAATGAGCAGTTCTTC.

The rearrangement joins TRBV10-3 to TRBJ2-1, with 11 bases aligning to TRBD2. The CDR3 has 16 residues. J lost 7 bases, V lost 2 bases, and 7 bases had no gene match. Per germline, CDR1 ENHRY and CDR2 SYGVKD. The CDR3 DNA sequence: TGTGCCATCAGTGAGCCAGCCGGGACTAGCGGTAATGAGCAGTTCTTC. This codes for CAISEPAGTSGNEQFF.

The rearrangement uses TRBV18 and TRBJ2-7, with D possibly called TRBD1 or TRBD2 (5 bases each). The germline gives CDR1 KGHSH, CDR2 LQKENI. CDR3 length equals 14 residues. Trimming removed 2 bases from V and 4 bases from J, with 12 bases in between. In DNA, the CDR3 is TGTGCCAGCTCACCAACGGGGCCGGGGTACGAGCAGTACTTC. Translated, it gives CASSPTGPGYEQYF.

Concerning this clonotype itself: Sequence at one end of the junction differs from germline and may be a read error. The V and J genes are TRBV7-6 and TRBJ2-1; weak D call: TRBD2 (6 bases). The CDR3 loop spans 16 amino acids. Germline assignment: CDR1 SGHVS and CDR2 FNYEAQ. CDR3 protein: CASSLRGASSHNEQFF. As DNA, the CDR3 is TGTGCCAGCAGCTTACGCGGGGCCTCCTCCCACAATGAGCAGTTCTTC.

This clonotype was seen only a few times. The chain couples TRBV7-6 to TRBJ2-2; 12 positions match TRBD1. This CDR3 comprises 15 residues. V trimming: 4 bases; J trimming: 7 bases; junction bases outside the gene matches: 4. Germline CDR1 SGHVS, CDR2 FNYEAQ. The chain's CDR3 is CASSWGQGAVGELFF. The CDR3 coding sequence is TGTGCCAGCAGCTGGGGACAGGGGGCTGTCGGGGAGCTGTTTTTT.

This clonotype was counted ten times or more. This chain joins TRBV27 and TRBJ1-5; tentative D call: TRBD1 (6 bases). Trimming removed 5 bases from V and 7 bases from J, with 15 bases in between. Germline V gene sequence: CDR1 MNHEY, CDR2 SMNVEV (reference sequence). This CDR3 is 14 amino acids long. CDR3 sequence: CASSPQGSYQPQHF. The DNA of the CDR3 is TGTGCCAGCAGTCCCCAGGGGTCCTACCAGCCCCAGCATTTT.

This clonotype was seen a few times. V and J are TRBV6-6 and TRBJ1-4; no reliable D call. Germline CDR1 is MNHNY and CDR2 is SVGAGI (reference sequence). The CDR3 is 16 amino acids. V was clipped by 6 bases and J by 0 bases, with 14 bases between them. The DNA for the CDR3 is TGTGCCAGCAGCCGCCGGGTCCCACCAACTAATGAAAAACTGTTTTTT. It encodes CASSRRVPPTNEKLFF.

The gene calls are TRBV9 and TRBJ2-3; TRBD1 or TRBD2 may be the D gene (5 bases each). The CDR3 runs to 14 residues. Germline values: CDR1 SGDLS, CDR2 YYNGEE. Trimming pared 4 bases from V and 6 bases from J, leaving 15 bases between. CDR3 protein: CASSSTTRGDTQYF. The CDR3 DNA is TGTGCCAGCAGCTCCACCACGAGGGGTGATACGCAGTATTTT.

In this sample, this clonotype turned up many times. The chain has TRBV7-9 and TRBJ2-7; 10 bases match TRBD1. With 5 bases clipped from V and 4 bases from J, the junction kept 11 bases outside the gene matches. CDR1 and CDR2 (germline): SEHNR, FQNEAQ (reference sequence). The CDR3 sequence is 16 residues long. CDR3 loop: CASSPPTGTGAYEQYF. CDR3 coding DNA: TGTGCCAGCAGCCCTCCCACCGGGACAGGGGCTTACGAGCAGTACTTC.

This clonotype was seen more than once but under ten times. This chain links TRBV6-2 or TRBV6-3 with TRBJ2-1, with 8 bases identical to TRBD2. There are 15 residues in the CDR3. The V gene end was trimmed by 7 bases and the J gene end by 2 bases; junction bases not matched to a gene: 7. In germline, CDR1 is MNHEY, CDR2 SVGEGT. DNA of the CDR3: TGTGCCAGCACCCCCCGGGGGGGCCCCTACAATGAGCAGTTCTTC. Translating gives CASTPRGGPYNEQFF.

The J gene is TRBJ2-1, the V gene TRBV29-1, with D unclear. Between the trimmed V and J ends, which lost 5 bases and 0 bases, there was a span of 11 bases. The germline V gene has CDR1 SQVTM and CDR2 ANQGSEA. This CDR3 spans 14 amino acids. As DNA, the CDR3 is TGCAGCGTTTCACGCAAGCTCTCCTACAATGAGCAGTTCTTC. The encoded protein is CSVSRKLSYNEQFF.

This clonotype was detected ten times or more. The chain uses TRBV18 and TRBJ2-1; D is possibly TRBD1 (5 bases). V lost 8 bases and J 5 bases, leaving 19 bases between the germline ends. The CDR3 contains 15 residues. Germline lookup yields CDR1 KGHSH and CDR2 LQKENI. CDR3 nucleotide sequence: TGTGCCAGCACGGCTTCAGGGATGGCAGACAATGAGCAGTTCTTC. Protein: CASTASGMADNEQFF.

This CDR3 is CASRKGSYNEQFF. DNA of the CDR3: TGTGCCAGCCGAAAGGGCTCCTACAATGAGCAGTTCTTC. The rearrangement uses TRBV19 and TRBJ2-1, with D unclear. V dropped 9 bases and J dropped 0 bases, with 9 bases sitting between them. The CDR3 is made up of 13 amino acids. Germline V gene sequence: CDR1 LNHDA, CDR2 SQIVND (reference sequence). Full variable domain (outside the CDR3, taken from reference TRBV19 and TRBJ2-1): DGGITQSPKYLFRKEGQNVTLSCEQNLNHDAMYWYRQDPGQGLRLIYYSQIVNDFQKGDIAEGYSVSREKKESFPLTVTSAQKNPTAFYLCASRKGSYNEQFFGPGTRLTVL.

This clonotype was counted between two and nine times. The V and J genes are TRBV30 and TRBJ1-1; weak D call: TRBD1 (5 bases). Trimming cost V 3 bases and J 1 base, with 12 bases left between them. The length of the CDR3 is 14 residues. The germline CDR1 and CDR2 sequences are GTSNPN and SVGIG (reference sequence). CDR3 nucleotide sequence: TGTGCCTGGAGGAAGAGTGGACAGAACACTGAAGCTTTCTTT. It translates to CAWRKSGQNTEAFF.

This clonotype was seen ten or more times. CDR3 DNA sequence: TGCAGTGCTCCCACCAGCGGGGGGGCGTCTGAGCAGTTCTTC. This encodes CSAPTSGGASEQFF. V and J are TRBV20-1 and TRBJ2-1; 10 bases align to TRBD2. V lost 5 bases to trimming and J lost 9 bases; unmatched junction nucleotides: 10. There are 14 residues in the CDR3. Looked up from germline, CDR1 is DFQATT and CDR2 is SNEGSKA (reference sequence).

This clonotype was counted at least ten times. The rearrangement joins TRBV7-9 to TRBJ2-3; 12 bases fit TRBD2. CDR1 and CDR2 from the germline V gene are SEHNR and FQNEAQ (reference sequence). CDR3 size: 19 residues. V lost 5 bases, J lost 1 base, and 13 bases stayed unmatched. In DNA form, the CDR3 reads TGTGCCAGCAGCCCTGGACTAGCGGGGTGGAGTGGTGGCACAGATACGCAGTATTTT. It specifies CASSPGLAGWSGGTDTQYF.

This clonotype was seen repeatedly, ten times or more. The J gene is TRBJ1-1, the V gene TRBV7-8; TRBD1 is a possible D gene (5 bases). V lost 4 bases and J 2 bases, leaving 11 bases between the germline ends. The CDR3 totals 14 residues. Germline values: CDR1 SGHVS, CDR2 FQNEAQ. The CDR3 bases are TGTGCCAGCAGCTACCAGGGAGGAAACACTGAAGCTTTCTTT. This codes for CASSYQGGNTEAFF. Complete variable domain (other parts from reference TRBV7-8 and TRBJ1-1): GAGVSQSPRYKVAKRGQDVALRCDPISGHVSLFWYQQALGQGPEFLTYFQNEAQLDKSGLPSDRFFAERPEGSVSTLKIQRTQQEDSAVYLCASSYQGGNTEAFFGQGTRLTVV.

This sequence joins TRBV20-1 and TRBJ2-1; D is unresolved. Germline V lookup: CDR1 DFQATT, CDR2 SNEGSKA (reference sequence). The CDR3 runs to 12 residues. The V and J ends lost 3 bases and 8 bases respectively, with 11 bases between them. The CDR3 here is CSASPDQYEQFF. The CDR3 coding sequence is TGCAGTGCTAGCCCCGACCAGTATGAGCAGTTCTTC.

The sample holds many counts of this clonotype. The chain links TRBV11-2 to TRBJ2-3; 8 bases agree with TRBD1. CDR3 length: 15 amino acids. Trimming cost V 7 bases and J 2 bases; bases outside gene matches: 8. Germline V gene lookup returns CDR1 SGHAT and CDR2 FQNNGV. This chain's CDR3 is CASILQGGVTDTQYF. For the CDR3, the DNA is TGTGCCAGCATCCTACAGGGGGGAGTCACAGATACGCAGTATTTT. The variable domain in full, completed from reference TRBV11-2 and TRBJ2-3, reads EAGVAQSPRYKIIEKRQSVAFWCNPISGHATLYWYQQILGQGPKLLIQFQNNGVVDDSQLPKDRFSAERLKGVDSTLKIQPAKLEDSAVYLCASILQGGVTDTQYFGPGTRLTVL.